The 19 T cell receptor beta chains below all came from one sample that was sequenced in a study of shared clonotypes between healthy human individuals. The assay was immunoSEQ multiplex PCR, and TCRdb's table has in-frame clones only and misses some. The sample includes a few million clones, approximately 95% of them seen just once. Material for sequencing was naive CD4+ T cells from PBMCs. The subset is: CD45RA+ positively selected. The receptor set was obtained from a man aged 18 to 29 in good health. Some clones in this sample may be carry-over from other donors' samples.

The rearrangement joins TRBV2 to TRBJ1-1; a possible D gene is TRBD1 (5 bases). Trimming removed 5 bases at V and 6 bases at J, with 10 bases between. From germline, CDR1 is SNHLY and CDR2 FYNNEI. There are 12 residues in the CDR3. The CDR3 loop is CASSPSGAEAFF. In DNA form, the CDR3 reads TGTGCCAGCAGTCCCTCGGGGGCTGAAGCTTTCTTT.

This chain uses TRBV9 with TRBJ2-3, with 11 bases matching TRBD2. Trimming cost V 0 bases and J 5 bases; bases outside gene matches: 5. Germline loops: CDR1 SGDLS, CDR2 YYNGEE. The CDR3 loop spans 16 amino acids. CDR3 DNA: TGTGCCAGCAGCGTAGAGGGACTAGCGGTAAAAGATACGCAGTATTTT. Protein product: CASSVEGLAVKDTQYF.

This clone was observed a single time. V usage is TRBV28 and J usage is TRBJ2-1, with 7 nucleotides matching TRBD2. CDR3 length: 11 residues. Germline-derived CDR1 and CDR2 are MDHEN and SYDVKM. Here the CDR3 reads CAGEGNNEQFF. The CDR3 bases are TGTGCAGGGGAGGGAAACAATGAGCAGTTCTTC.

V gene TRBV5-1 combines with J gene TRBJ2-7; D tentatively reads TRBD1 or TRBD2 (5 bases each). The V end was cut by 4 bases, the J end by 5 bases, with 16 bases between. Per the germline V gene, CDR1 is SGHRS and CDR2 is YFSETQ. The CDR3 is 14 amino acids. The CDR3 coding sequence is TGCGCCAGCAGCCCGGGGACCCCACCCCACGAGCAGTACTTC. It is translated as CASSPGTPPHEQYF.

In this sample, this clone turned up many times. The CDR3, as DNA: TGTGCCAGCACCCGACAGGGTTCCTACAATGAGCAGTTCTTC. This gives the protein CASTRQGSYNEQFF. The chain links TRBV7-2 to TRBJ2-1; 7 nucleotides align to TRBD1. J gave up 1 base and V 7 bases, and 4 bases lay outside the gene matches. Germline values: CDR1 SGHTA, CDR2 FQGNSA. This CDR3 is built from 14 residues.

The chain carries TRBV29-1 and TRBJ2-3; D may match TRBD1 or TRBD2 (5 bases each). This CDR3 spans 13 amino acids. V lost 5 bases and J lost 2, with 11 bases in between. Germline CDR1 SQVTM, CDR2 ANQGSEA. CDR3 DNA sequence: TGCAGCGTTACCTCGGGACCCACAGATACGCAGTATTTT. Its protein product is CSVTSGPTDTQYF.

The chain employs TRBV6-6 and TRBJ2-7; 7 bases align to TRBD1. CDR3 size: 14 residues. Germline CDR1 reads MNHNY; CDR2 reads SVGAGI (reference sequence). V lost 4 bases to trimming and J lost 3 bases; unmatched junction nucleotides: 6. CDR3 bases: TGTGCCAGCAGTTCCCCGGGACAGAGCTACGAGCAGTACTTC. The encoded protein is CASSSPGQSYEQYF.

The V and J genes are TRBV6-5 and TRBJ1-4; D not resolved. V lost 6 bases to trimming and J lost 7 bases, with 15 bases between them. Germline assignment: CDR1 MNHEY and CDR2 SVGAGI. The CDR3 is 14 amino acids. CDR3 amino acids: CASRMDPVGEKLFF. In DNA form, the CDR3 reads TGTGCCAGCAGGATGGACCCGGTGGGTGAAAAACTGTTTTTT.

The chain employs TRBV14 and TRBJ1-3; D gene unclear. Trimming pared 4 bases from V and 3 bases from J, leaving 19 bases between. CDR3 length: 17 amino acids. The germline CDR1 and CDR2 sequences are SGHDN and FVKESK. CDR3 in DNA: TGTGCCAGCAGCCGGATGGGCCTCGGGTTCGGTGGAAACACCATATATTTT. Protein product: CASSRMGLGFGGNTIYF.

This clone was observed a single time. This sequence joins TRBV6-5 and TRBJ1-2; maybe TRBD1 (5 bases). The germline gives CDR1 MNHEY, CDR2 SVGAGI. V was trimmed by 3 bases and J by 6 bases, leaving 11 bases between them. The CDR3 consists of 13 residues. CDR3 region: CASSYGRANGYTF. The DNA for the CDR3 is TGTGCCAGCAGTTATGGCAGGGCCAATGGCTACACCTTC.

Here the CDR3 DNA reads TGTGCCAGCAGTCGAGGCGGACGAAATGAGCAGTTCTTC. Translated: CASSRGGRNEQFF. V is TRBV6-4 and J is TRBJ2-1; no reliable D call. Germline loops: CDR1 MRHNA, CDR2 SNTAGT. The V gene lost 5 bases and the J gene lost 7 bases, with 12 bases spanning the gap. CDR3 size: 13 residues.

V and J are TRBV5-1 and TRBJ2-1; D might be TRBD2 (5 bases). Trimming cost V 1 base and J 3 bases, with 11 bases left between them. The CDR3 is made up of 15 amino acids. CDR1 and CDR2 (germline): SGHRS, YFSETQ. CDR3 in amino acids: CASSLSPGIYNEQFF. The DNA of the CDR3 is TGCGCCAGCAGCTTGTCCCCGGGGATCTACAATGAGCAGTTCTTC. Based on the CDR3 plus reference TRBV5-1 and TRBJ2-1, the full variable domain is KAGVTQTPRYLIKTRGQQVTLSCSPISGHRSVSWYQQTPGQGLQFLFEYFSETQRNKGNFPGRFSGRQFSNSRSEMNVSTLELGDSALYLCASSLSPGIYNEQFFGPGTRLTVL.

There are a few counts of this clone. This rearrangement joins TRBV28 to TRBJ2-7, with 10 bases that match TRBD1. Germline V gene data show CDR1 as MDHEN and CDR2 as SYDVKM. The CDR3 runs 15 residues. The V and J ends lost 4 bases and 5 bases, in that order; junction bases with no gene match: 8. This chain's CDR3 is CASSSTGTGVHEQYF. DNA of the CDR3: TGTGCCAGCAGTTCCACCGGGACAGGGGTCCACGAGCAGTACTTC.

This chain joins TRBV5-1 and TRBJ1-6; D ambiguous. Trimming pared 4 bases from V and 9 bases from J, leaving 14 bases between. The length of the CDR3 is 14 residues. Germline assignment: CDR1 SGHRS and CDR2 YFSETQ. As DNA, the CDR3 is TGCGCCAGCAGCCCGGGCGAATGGGGTTCACCCCTCCACTTT. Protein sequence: CASSPGEWGSPLHF.

The CDR3 coding sequence is TGTGCCAGCTTGGGACCGACCCTAGGGGAGACCCAGTACTTC. Amino acid sequence: CASLGPTLGETQYF. The J gene is TRBJ2-5, the V gene TRBV19; either TRBD1 or TRBD2 may fit D (5 bases each). The CDR3 sequence is 14 residues long. Germline V gene lookup returns CDR1 LNHDA and CDR2 SQIVND (reference sequence). Trimming pared 9 bases from V and 5 bases from J, leaving 19 bases between.

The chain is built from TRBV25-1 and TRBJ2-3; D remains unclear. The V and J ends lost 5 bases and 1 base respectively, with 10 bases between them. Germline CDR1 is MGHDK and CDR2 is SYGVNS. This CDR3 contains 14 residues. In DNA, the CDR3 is TGTGCCAGCAGTAACCCCGCTCGCACAGATACGCAGTATTTT. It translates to CASSNPARTDTQYF.

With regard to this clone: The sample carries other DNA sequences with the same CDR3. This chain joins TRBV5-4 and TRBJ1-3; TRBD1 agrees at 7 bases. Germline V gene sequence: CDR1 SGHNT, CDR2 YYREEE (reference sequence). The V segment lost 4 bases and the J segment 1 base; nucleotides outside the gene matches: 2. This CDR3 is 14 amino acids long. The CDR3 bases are TGTGCCAGCAGCCCAGGGGGTTCTGGAAACACCATATATTTT. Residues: CASSPGGSGNTIYF. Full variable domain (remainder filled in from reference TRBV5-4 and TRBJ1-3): ETGVTQSPTHLIKTRGQQVTLRCSSQSGHNTVSWYQQALGQGPQFIFQYYREEENGRGNFPPRFSGLQFPNYSSELNVNALELDDSALYLCASSPGGSGNTIYFGEGSWLTVV.

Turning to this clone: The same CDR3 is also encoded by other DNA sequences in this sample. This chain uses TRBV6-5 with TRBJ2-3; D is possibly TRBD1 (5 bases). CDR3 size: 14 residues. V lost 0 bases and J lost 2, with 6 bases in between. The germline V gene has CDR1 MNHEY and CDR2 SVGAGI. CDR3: CASSYSGATDTQYF. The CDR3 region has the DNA TGTGCCAGCAGTTACTCAGGGGCCACAGATACGCAGTATTTT.

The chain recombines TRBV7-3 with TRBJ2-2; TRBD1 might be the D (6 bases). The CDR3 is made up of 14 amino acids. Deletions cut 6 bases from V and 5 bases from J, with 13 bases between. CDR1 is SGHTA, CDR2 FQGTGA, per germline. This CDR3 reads CASRDTGYTGELFF. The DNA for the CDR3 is TGTGCCAGCAGAGATACAGGGTATACCGGGGAGCTGTTTTTT.